These 21 T cell receptor beta chains were all obtained from the same sample, sequenced in a study of spatial heterogeneity in lung cancer. Each CDR3 protein is one row after TCRdb ran MiXCR on the 5' RACE reads. The table has over 950 distinct CDR3 sequences, around two fifths seen once. The time point was: blood at routine non-recurrence follow-up after resection. The material was PBMCs, obtained at follow-up. These TCRs come from a female donor with early-stage non-small cell lung cancer.

Concerning this clonotype itself: This beta chain is a stray sequence in a library constructed for alpha chains; its clone size is not meaningful. V and J are TRBV12-3 or TRBV12-4 and TRBJ2-7; D may correspond to TRBD1 or TRBD2 (5 bases each). Deletions cut 6 bases from V and 9 bases from J, with 21 bases between. This CDR3 region has 14 residues. CDR3 protein: CASRGVRPLFGQYF. The DNA for the CDR3 is TGTGCCAGCAGGGGGGTACGTCCCCTGTTTGGGCAGTACTTC.

This clonotype was seen more than once but under ten times. This beta chain slipped into a library made for alpha chains as a stray read, so its size is not meaningful. The genes are TRBV3-1 and TRBJ2-3; 8 nucleotides line up with TRBD2. This CDR3 region has 15 residues. Germline CDR1 is LGHDT and CDR2 is YNNKEL (reference sequence). With 0 bases clipped from V and 7 bases from J, the junction kept 6 bases outside the gene matches. The CDR3: CASSQDGSGVYTQYF. CDR3 sequence (DNA): TGTGCCAGCAGCCAAGATGGTAGCGGGGTTTATACGCAGTATTTT.

This clonotype has just a few counts. In a library made to pick up alpha chains, this beta chain is a stray read with a size that means little. The rearrangement joins TRBV30 to TRBJ1-5, with D possibly being TRBD1 (6 bases). The V gene lost 1 base and the J gene lost 3 bases, with 13 bases spanning the gap. Germline CDR1 and CDR2: GTSNPN and SVGIG (reference sequence). The CDR3 consists of 15 residues. The CDR3 loop is CAWSEGVGFNQPQHF. In DNA form, the CDR3 reads TGTGCCTGGAGTGAGGGGGTAGGGTTCAATCAGCCCCAGCATTTT.

As regards this clonotype: This beta chain is a stray read from a library made for alpha chains; its abundance is not meaningful. The rearrangement joins TRBV30 to TRBJ2-7; D unclear. The V end was cut by 0 bases, the J end by 5 bases, with 5 bases between. Looked up from germline, CDR1 is GTSNPN and CDR2 is SVGIG (reference sequence). The CDR3 totals 11 residues. The chain's CDR3 is CAWSVAHEQYF. CDR3 coding DNA: TGTGCCTGGAGTGTCGCCCACGAGCAGTACTTC. Full variable domain (remainder filled in from reference TRBV30 and TRBJ2-7): SQTIHQWPATLVQPVGSPLSLECTVEGTSNPNLYWYRQAAGRGLQLLFYSVGIGQISSEVPQNLSASRPQDRQFILSSKKLLLSDSGFYLCAWSVAHEQYFGPGTRLTVT.

This clonotype was seen only a few times. Being off target in a library aimed at alpha chains, this beta chain has a size of little meaning. The chain recombines TRBV14 with TRBJ2-2, with D unclear. The CDR3 sequence is 14 residues long. Germline CDR1 is SGHDN and CDR2 is FVKESK. Between the trimmed V and J ends, which lost 6 bases and 6 bases, there was a span of 14 bases. The CDR3 nucleotides read TGTGCCAGCAGTACGAGGACCGGCCCCGGGGAGCTGTTTTTT. This encodes CASSTRTGPGELFF. The whole variable domain, filled in from reference TRBV14 and TRBJ2-2, reads EAGVTQFPSHSVIEKGQTVTLRCDPISGHDNLYWYRRVMGKEIKFLLHFVKESKQDESGMPNNRFLAERTGGTYSTLKVQPAELEDSGVYFCASSTRTGPGELFFGEGSRLTVL.

As for this clonotype: This beta chain slipped into a library made for alpha chains as a stray read, so its size is not meaningful. V and J are TRBV5-4 and TRBJ2-3; no definite D call. Between the trimmed V and J ends, which lost 0 bases and 4 bases, there was a span of 3 bases. Germline-derived CDR1 and CDR2 are SGHNT and YYREEE (reference sequence). This CDR3 has 12 residues. For the CDR3, the DNA is TGTGCCAGCAGCTTGGTTGCAGATACGCAGTATTTT. It is translated as CASSLVADTQYF. The whole variable domain, remainder taken from reference TRBV5-4 and TRBJ2-3, is ETGVTQSPTHLIKTRGQQVTLRCSSQSGHNTVSWYQQALGQGPQFIFQYYREEENGRGNFPPRFSGLQFPNYSSELNVNALELDDSALYLCASSLVADTQYFGPGTRLTVL.

On this clonotype: This beta chain was picked up by a library intended for alpha chains and is off target, so its count carries little meaning. The genes are TRBV29-1 and TRBJ2-7, with 7 bases aligning to TRBD2. The germline V gene encodes CDR1 SQVTM and CDR2 ANQGSEA. V gave up 4 bases and J gave up 1 base; unmatched junction bases: 7. The CDR3 totals 14 residues. The CDR3 reads CSVVTTSRSYEQYF. In DNA form, the CDR3 reads TGCAGCGTTGTAACGACTAGCCGATCCTACGAGCAGTACTTC.

On this clonotype itself: Because this beta chain is a stray read in a library intended to capture alpha chains, its abundance should not be given much weight. The chain has TRBV25-1 and TRBJ2-7, with 10 nucleotides matching TRBD1. Germline CDR1 and CDR2: MGHDK and SYGVNS. The CDR3 covers 12 residues. The ends lost 8 bases at V and 7 bases at J; junction bases unmatched: 5. The CDR3, as DNA: TGTGCCAGCCAGGACAGGGGGAGTGAGCAGTACTTC. It is translated as CASQDRGSEQYF.

This clonotype occurred once. One end of the junction does not line up with germline, which may come from a read error. Since the library was made to target alpha chains, this beta chain is a stray read and its abundance is not meaningful. This chain connects TRBV20-1 to TRBJ1-2, with D possibly being TRBD1 (6 bases). CDR3 length: 15 amino acids. The germline V gene has CDR1 DFQATT and CDR2 SNEGSKA (reference sequence). The CDR3, as DNA: TGCAGTGCTAGACCTCCGGAGGCAGGGGCGAGAGGCTACAGCTTC. Translating it yields CSARPPEAGARGYSF.

There are a few counts of this clonotype. A library prepared for alpha chains yielded this beta chain as an off-target read; its size is of little meaning. The V and J genes are TRBV29-1 and TRBJ2-5; D might be TRBD2 (5 bases). The germline V gene has CDR1 SQVTM and CDR2 ANQGSEA. CDR3 length: 19 amino acids. V lost 4 bases and J lost 2, with 29 bases in between. The CDR3, as DNA: TGCAGCGTTGGTTGGGGTTGGGGAGTAGCGTCACAGCTTCAAGAGACCCAGTACTTC. Residues: CSVGWGWGVASQLQETQYF.

The sample holds a few counts of this clonotype. The size of this beta chain means little, since it is a stray read in a library made for alpha chains. This chain connects TRBV11-2 to TRBJ2-2; D possibly uses TRBD1 or TRBD2 (5 bases each). CDR3 length equals 16 residues. Trimming stripped 6 bases from V and 3 bases from J, with 17 bases between. In germline, CDR1 is SGHAT, CDR2 FQNNGV. The CDR3 DNA follows: TGTGCCAGCAGGACCGGGGCCAGGCGGGACACCGGGGAGCTGTTTTTT. Its protein product is CASRTGARRDTGELFF.

As to this clonotype: The library was designed around alpha chains, so this beta chain is a stray read whose abundance carries little weight. The gene calls are TRBV20-1 and TRBJ2-3; 7 nucleotides line up with TRBD1. The CDR3 consists of 14 residues. The germline V gene has CDR1 DFQATT and CDR2 SNEGSKA (reference sequence). V trimming: 3 bases; J trimming: 3 bases; junction bases outside the gene matches: 6. The CDR3 sequence is CSARRQGATDTQYF. The CDR3 DNA is TGCAGTGCTAGGAGACAGGGTGCGACAGATACGCAGTATTTT.

This clonotype showed up just a few times. Since it is a stray read in a library aimed at alpha chains, this beta chain has a size that is not meaningful. V usage is TRBV5-1 and J usage is TRBJ2-3; 11 bases are shared with TRBD2. Germline loops: CDR1 SGHRS, CDR2 YFSETQ. The CDR3 runs to 15 residues. Unmatched junction bases numbered 3, after V lost 3 bases and J lost 3 bases. Written as DNA, the CDR3 is TGCGCCAGCAGCTCGGGACTAGCGGTTACAGATACGCAGTATTTT. Translating it yields CASSSGLAVTDTQYF.

Details on this clonotype: In a library made to pick up alpha chains, this beta chain is a stray read with a size that means little. The chain joins TRBV29-1 to TRBJ2-1; D uncertain. The V end lost 5 bases, the J end lost 6 bases, and 14 bases lay between the germline ends. The CDR3 has 13 residues. CDR1 is SQVTM and CDR2 is ANQGSEA in the germline V gene. CDR3 residues: CSVRRSGTNEQFF. CDR3 DNA: TGCAGCGTTCGGCGTTCGGGTACCAATGAGCAGTTCTTC.

This clonotype was seen more than once but under ten times. This beta chain is a stray read from a library made for alpha chains; its abundance is not meaningful. The chain couples TRBV11-2 to TRBJ2-1; D is unclear. Germline-derived CDR1 and CDR2 are SGHAT and FQNNGV. Trimming pared 1 base from V and 2 bases from J, leaving 6 bases between. This CDR3 has 14 residues. The chain's CDR3 is CASSLVQPYNEQFF. The CDR3 DNA reads TGTGCCAGCAGCTTAGTACAGCCCTACAATGAGCAGTTCTTC. The full variable domain, its missing parts supplied by reference TRBV11-2 and TRBJ2-1, is EAGVAQSPRYKIIEKRQSVAFWCNPISGHATLYWYQQILGQGPKLLIQFQNNGVVDDSQLPKDRFSAERLKGVDSTLKIQPAKLEDSAVYLCASSLVQPYNEQFFGPGTRLTVL.

This clonotype came up a few times. This beta chain is off target for a library built for alpha chains, so its abundance means little. The chain employs TRBV12-3 or TRBV12-4 and TRBJ2-7; the match to TRBD2 covers 12 bases. Trimming cost V 3 bases and J 2 bases; bases outside gene matches: 2. The CDR3 is 15 amino acids. The CDR3 reads CASSFGLAGPYEQYF. The CDR3 bases are TGTGCCAGCAGTTTCGGACTAGCGGGGCCCTACGAGCAGTACTTC.

In this sample, this clonotype is large. A library made for alpha chains picked up this beta chain off target, so its size means little. The chain is built from TRBV7-6 and TRBJ2-1, with 11 positions matching TRBD2. Trimming at V came to 1 base and at J to 6 bases, leaving 14 bases not matched to a gene. The CDR3 covers 19 residues. Germline V gives CDR1 SGHVS, CDR2 FNYEAQ. The CDR3 reads CASSLDPPVIAGGSNEQFF. CDR3 in DNA: TGTGCCAGCAGCTTAGACCCCCCTGTGATAGCGGGAGGGAGCAATGAGCAGTTCTTC.

In the case of this clonotype: This beta chain is a stray sequence in a library constructed for alpha chains; its clone size is not meaningful. V and J are TRBV20-1 and TRBJ2-5; 8 bases line up with TRBD2. V gave up 3 bases and J gave up 5 bases; unmatched junction bases: 5. The CDR3 consists of 13 residues. Germline V CDR1 and CDR2: DFQATT, SNEGSKA (reference sequence). The CDR3 protein is CSASRGGTETQYF. As DNA, the CDR3 is TGCAGTGCTAGCCGGGGGGGGACGGAGACCCAGTACTTC.

Comments on this clonotype: The library was designed around alpha chains, so this beta chain is a stray read whose abundance carries little weight. This chain joins TRBV7-2 and TRBJ2-2; 11 bases map to TRBD2. V was clipped by 6 bases and J by 3 bases; unmatched bases: 0. The CDR3 runs 14 residues. Per germline, CDR1 SGHTA and CDR2 FQGNSA. The CDR3: CASRGLADTGELFF. In DNA, the CDR3 is TGTGCCAGCAGGGGACTAGCGGACACCGGGGAGCTGTTTTTT.

To note about this clonotype: Since the library was made to target alpha chains, this beta chain is a stray read and its abundance is not meaningful. The chain uses TRBV7-6 and TRBJ2-3; D possibly corresponds to TRBD1 (6 bases). The CDR3 totals 15 residues. Per the germline V gene, CDR1 is SGHVS and CDR2 is FNYEAQ. The V and J ends lost 5 bases and 3 bases respectively, with 15 bases between them. The CDR3 loop is CASSPRTDETDTQYF. CDR3 sequence (DNA): TGTGCCAGCAGCCCCCGGACAGATGAAACAGATACGCAGTATTTT.

With regard to this clonotype: The library was prepared for alpha chains; this beta chain is a stray read, so its frequency means little. The chain recombines TRBV10-3 with TRBJ2-7; D gene uncertain. Trimming cost V 3 bases and J 2 bases, with 11 bases left between them. The germline CDR1 and CDR2 sequences are ENHRY and SYGVKD. This CDR3 spans 14 amino acids. The CDR3 loop is CAISDPDTTYEQYF. The CDR3 nucleotides read TGTGCCATCAGTGATCCCGACACCACCTACGAGCAGTACTTC.